The clone carrying this T cell receptor beta chain was counted ten times or more. The data were obtained in a study of identical twins. TCRdb fed the 5' RACE reads into MiXCR, producing one record per CDR3 protein. The sample consists of 200,000 to 300,000 distinct CDR3 sequences, roughly a tenth of them appearing once. Germline CDR1 reads SGHDT; CDR2 reads YYEEEE. V was pared by 6 bases and J by 9 bases, with 11 bases of the junction left unmatched. The CDR3 spans 14 residues. The sample comprised memory T cells sorted from blood. The source of this sequence is a man between 50 and 59 years old in good health. V usage is TRBV5-6 and J usage is TRBJ2-1; TRBD2 matches at 8 bases. CDR3 nucleotide sequence: TGTGCCAGCACCTTTAGGAGCGGGGGTTTTGAGCAGTTCTTC. This sequence encodes CASTFRSGGFEQFF.